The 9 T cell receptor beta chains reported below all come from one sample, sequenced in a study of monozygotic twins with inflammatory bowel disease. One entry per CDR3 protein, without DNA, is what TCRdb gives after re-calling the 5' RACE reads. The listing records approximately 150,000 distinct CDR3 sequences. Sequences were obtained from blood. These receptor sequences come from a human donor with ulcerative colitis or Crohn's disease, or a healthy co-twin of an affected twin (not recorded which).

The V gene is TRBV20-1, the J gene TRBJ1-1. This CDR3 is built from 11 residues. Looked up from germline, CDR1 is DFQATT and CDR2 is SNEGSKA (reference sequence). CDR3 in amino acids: CSAVMNTEAFF.

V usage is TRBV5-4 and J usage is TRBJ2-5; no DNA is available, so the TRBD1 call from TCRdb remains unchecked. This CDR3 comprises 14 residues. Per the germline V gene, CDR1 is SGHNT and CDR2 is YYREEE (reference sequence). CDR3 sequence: CASSFQGSQETQYF.

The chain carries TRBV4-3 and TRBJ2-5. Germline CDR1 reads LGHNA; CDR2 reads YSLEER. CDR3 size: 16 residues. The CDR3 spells CASSPVKHVPQETQYF.

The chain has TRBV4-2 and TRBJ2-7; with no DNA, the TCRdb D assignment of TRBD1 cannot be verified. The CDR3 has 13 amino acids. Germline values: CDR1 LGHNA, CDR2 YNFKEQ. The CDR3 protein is CASSRDSDYEQYF.

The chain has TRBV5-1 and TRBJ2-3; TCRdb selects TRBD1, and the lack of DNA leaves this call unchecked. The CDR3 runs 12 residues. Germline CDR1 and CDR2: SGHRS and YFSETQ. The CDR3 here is CASNGGGDTQYF. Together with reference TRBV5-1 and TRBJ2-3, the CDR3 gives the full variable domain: KAGVTQTPRYLIKTRGQQVTLSCSPISGHRSVSWYQQTPGQGLQFLFEYFSETQRNKGNFPGRFSGRQFSNSRSEMNVSTLELGDSALYLCASNGGGDTQYFGPGTRLTVL.

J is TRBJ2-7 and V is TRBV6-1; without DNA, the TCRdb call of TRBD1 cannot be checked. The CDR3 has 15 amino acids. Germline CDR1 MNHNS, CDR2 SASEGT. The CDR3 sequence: CASSRRQGRGYEQYF.

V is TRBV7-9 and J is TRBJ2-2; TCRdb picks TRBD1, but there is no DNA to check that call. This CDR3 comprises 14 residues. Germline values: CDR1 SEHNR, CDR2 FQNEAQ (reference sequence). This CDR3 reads CASSQTTDTGELFF.

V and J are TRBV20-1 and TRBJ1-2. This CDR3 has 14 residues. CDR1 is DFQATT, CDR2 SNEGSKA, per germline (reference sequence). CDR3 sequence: CSARRTEDHYGYTF.

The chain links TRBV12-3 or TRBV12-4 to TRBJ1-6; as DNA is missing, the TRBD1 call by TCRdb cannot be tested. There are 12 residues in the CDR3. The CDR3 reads CASSPGNSPLHF.